The 27 T cell receptor beta chains presented below share a single source sample, sequenced in a study of blood T cell repertoires in COVID-19. Using immunoSEQ multiplex PCR, the repertoire was profiled, and TCRdb retains in-frame clones only, with some absent. The repertoire holds approximately 450,000 clones, with 75% to 90% as singletons. The sample consisted of PBMCs or T cells enriched from blood (not recorded which). Receptors originate from a man aged 30-40 years who had recovered from COVID-19.

The chain combines TRBV7-8 with TRBJ1-5; D gene ambiguous. CDR3 length: 14 residues. The germline V gene has CDR1 SGHVS and CDR2 FQNEAQ. Trimming shortened V by 4 bases and J by 3 bases, and 10 bases separated the two germline ends. For the CDR3, the DNA is TGTGCCAGCAGCTCCAAACGACTCAATCAGCCCCAGCATTTT. It specifies CASSSKRLNQPQHF.

This chain connects TRBV7-2 to TRBJ2-1; a possible D gene is TRBD1 (6 bases). Per the germline V gene, CDR1 is SGHTA and CDR2 is FQGNSA. Trimming stripped 0 bases from V and 6 bases from J, with 6 bases between. The CDR3 loop spans 13 amino acids. The CDR3 sequence: CASSLAGGNEQFF. The CDR3 DNA reads TGTGCCAGCAGCTTAGCAGGGGGCAATGAGCAGTTCTTC.

The chain joins TRBV30 to TRBJ2-1, with 10 bases matching TRBD2. CDR3 length: 15 residues. Per the germline V gene, CDR1 is GTSNPN and CDR2 is SVGIG (reference sequence). With V trimmed by 4 bases and J by 3 bases, 6 bases remained unmatched. The CDR3 region is CAWTPGLADYNEQFF. The CDR3, as DNA: TGTGCCTGGACCCCCGGACTAGCGGACTACAATGAGCAGTTCTTC.

The chain joins TRBV28 to TRBJ1-5; D gene unclear. The CDR3 spans 13 residues. Germline-derived CDR1 and CDR2 are MDHEN and SYDVKM. Trimming pared 5 bases from V and 6 bases from J, leaving 11 bases between. The CDR3 loop is CASSRLQLQPQHF. DNA of the CDR3: TGTGCCAGCAGTCGACTTCAACTTCAGCCCCAGCATTTT.

As for this clone: The junction and the germline gene differ at one end; a read error may be behind it. The genes are TRBV12-3 or TRBV12-4 and TRBJ2-1, with D unresolved. This CDR3 has 12 residues. The chain's CDR3 is CASTTTHNERFF. CDR3 coding DNA: TGTGCCAGCACAACAACACACAATGAGCGGTTCTTC.

The chain joins TRBV18 to TRBJ2-6, with D possibly matching TRBD2 (5 bases). The germline CDR1 and CDR2 sequences are KGHSH and LQKENI. The CDR3 loop spans 14 amino acids. V lost 11 bases and J 3 bases, leaving 14 bases between the germline ends. The DNA of the CDR3 is TGTGCCGGCCGACGGGGAGATGGGGCCAACGTCCTGACTTTC. Amino acid sequence: CAGRRGDGANVLTF.

About this clone itself: Other DNA sequences in the sample encode the same CDR3. The chain uses TRBV6-1 and TRBJ2-3, with 9 bases matching TRBD2. V was pared by 2 bases and J by 3 bases, with 3 bases of the junction left unmatched. The CDR3 runs to 15 residues. CDR1 and CDR2 (germline): MNHNS, SASEGT. CDR3 loop: CASSELAGVTDTQYF. The DNA of the CDR3 is TGTGCCAGCAGTGAATTAGCGGGAGTGACAGATACGCAGTATTTT.

The gene calls are TRBV6-5 and TRBJ2-3, with 8 positions matching TRBD1. The V gene's germline CDR1 is MNHEY and CDR2 SVGAGI. This CDR3 spans 15 amino acids. Trimming at V came to 2 bases and at J to 1 base, leaving 2 bases not matched to a gene. As DNA, the CDR3 is TGTGCCAGCAGTTACGCGGGACAGGGCACAGATACGCAGTATTTT. As protein: CASSYAGQGTDTQYF.

The genes are TRBV6-6 and TRBJ1-5; D call uncertain. CDR1 and CDR2 from the germline V gene are MNHNY and SVGAGI (reference sequence). Trimming took off 6 bases at V and 5 bases at J, with 8 bases between the two ends. The CDR3 sequence is 12 residues long. This CDR3 is CASSPEDQPQHF. The DNA for the CDR3 is TGTGCCAGCAGCCCTGAGGATCAGCCCCAGCATTTT.

This chain uses TRBV12-5 with TRBJ1-4; a weak D match, TRBD1 (6 bases). V dropped 5 bases and J dropped 11 bases, with 12 bases sitting between them. CDR1 and CDR2 from the germline V gene are LGHNT and FRNRAP. The CDR3 is 12 amino acids. The CDR3 DNA follows: TGTGCTAGTGGTCTGCGGCAGGGGAAACTGTTTTTT. This gives the protein CASGLRQGKLFF.

V usage is TRBV9 and J usage is TRBJ2-7, with 11 nucleotides matching TRBD1. CDR1 is SGDLS, CDR2 YYNGEE, per germline. J was trimmed by 3 bases and V by 0 bases; bases with no gene match: 2. The CDR3 totals 15 residues. The CDR3 DNA sequence: TGTGCCAGCAGCGTAGGGACAGGGGGCGTCTACGAGCAGTACTTC. It specifies CASSVGTGGVYEQYF.

The chain couples TRBV19 to TRBJ1-2; 7 bases are a match to TRBD1. The CDR3 consists of 15 residues. V lost 2 bases to trimming and J lost 5 bases; unmatched junction nucleotides: 8. The germline V gene has CDR1 LNHDA and CDR2 SQIVND (reference sequence). In DNA, the CDR3 is TGTGCCAGTAGTATAACCTCCGGGACAGAATATGGCTACACCTTC. This gives the protein CASSITSGTEYGYTF.

The V and J genes are TRBV27 and TRBJ2-1, with D possibly matching TRBD2 (5 bases). CDR3 length: 13 residues. From germline, CDR1 is MNHEY and CDR2 SMNVEV (reference sequence). V was trimmed by 4 bases and J by 8 bases, leaving 12 bases between them. In DNA form, the CDR3 reads TGTGCCAGCAGTTCCACCCGGGGTTATGAGCAGTTCTTC. Its protein product is CASSSTRGYEQFF.

J is TRBJ2-7 and V is TRBV11-2, with D possibly TRBD1 on 5 matching bases. The germline gives CDR1 SGHAT, CDR2 FQNNGV. V lost 0 bases, J lost 6 bases, and 12 bases lay in between. The CDR3 has 14 amino acids. CDR3 bases: TGTGCCAGCAGCTTAGATAGGGGATGGGGCGAGCAGTACTTC. Translated, it gives CASSLDRGWGEQYF. The whole variable domain, filled in from reference TRBV11-2 and TRBJ2-7, reads EAGVAQSPRYKIIEKRQSVAFWCNPISGHATLYWYQQILGQGPKLLIQFQNNGVVDDSQLPKDRFSAERLKGVDSTLKIQPAKLEDSAVYLCASSLDRGWGEQYFGPGTRLTVT.

The chain couples TRBV24-1 to TRBJ1-2; 10 bases align to TRBD1. The CDR3 contains 13 residues. Germline CDR1 KGHDR, CDR2 SFDVKD. J lost 6 bases, V lost 12 bases, and 9 bases had no gene match. CDR3 DNA: TGTGCCGCAGGGACAGGGGTTTCGAATGGCTACACCTTC. Protein: CAAGTGVSNGYTF.

On this clone itself: Other DNA sequences of this sample code for an identical CDR3. The J gene is TRBJ1-1, the V gene TRBV29-1, with D possibly TRBD1 on 5 matching bases. The CDR3 has 12 amino acids. CDR1 and CDR2 from the germline V gene are SQVTM and ANQGSEA. Trimming pared 5 bases from V and 2 bases from J, leaving 9 bases between. The CDR3 reads CSVLDRNTEAFF. DNA for the CDR3: TGCAGCGTTCTAGACAGAAACACTGAAGCTTTCTTT.

The chain employs TRBV4-2 and TRBJ2-3; 9 bases map to TRBD2. The CDR3 runs 18 residues. With 1 base clipped from V and 0 bases from J, the junction kept 8 bases outside the gene matches. In germline, CDR1 is LGHNA, CDR2 YNFKEQ. The DNA of the CDR3 is TGTGCCAGCAGCCAAGCTTCGACTAGCGGAAGTAGCACAGATACGCAGTATTTT. Translating gives CASSQASTSGSSTDTQYF.

The chain couples TRBV5-1 to TRBJ2-5, with 14 nucleotides matching TRBD2. Per germline, CDR1 SGHRS and CDR2 YFSETQ. CDR3 length equals 18 residues. The V gene end was trimmed by 4 bases and the J gene end by 2 bases; junction bases not matched to a gene: 10. As DNA, the CDR3 is TGCGCCAGCAGCACCGGGACTAGCGGGAGATATCCTCAAGAGACCCAGTACTTC. Its protein is CASSTGTSGRYPQETQYF.

The chain has TRBV7-2 and TRBJ2-5; 12 bases line up with TRBD1. V lost 4 bases to trimming and J lost 5 bases; unmatched junction nucleotides: 5. Germline values: CDR1 SGHTA, CDR2 FQGNSA. CDR3 size: 15 residues. The CDR3 nucleotides are TGTGCCAGCAGCTCTCCGGGACAGGGGGCGGAGACCCAGTACTTC. Its protein product is CASSSPGQGAETQYF.

The V call is TRBV5-1, the J call TRBJ1-2; D might be TRBD1 (5 bases). V was shortened by 4 bases and J by 1 base, with 14 bases between the two germline ends. The CDR3 is 15 amino acids. Germline CDR1 is SGHRS and CDR2 is YFSETQ. In nucleotides, the CDR3 is TGCGCCAGCAGCCCGGTGGGGGGTCTTAACTATGGCTACACCTTC. This gives the protein CASSPVGGLNYGYTF.

The chain links TRBV7-8 to TRBJ2-7; tentative D call: TRBD2 (5 bases). CDR3 size: 15 residues. Trimming cost V 5 bases and J 0 bases, with 14 bases left between them. Germline V gene lookup returns CDR1 SGHVS and CDR2 FQNEAQ. Here the CDR3 reads CASSPRTGSSYEQYF. The CDR3 coding sequence is TGTGCCAGCAGCCCTCGGACGGGGAGCTCCTACGAGCAGTACTTC.

The CDR3 reads CATGDTEAFF. The CDR3, as DNA: TGTGCTACCGGTGACACTGAAGCTTTCTTT. The V call is TRBV12-5, the J call TRBJ1-1, with D uncertain. The germline gives CDR1 LGHNT, CDR2 FRNRAP. The CDR3 length is 10 residues. The germline V and J ends were trimmed by 10 bases and 3 bases, with 6 bases remaining between them.

The chain combines TRBV28 with TRBJ2-3; TRBD2 matches at 8 bases. CDR3 length: 17 amino acids. Looked up from germline, CDR1 is MDHEN and CDR2 is SYDVKM. V gave up 2 bases and J gave up 5 bases; unmatched junction bases: 12. The CDR3 loop is CASSLALSGSFLDTQYF. In DNA, the CDR3 is TGTGCCAGCAGTTTAGCCCTAAGCGGGAGTTTTCTAGATACGCAGTATTTT.

This clone came up a few times. J is TRBJ1-3 and V is TRBV3-1 (or the pseudogene TRBV3-2), with TRBD1 as a possible D gene (6 bases). The germline gives CDR1 LGHDT, CDR2 YNNKEL (reference sequence). The ends were cut back, 4 bases at V and 4 bases at J, with 20 bases in the middle. The CDR3 has 17 amino acids. The CDR3: CASSPTRIAGAGNTIYF. DNA for the CDR3: TGTGCCAGCAGCCCCACCCGAATTGCGGGGGCAGGAAACACCATATATTTT.

This clone was picked up a small number of times. This rearrangement joins TRBV7-9 to TRBJ2-5; 7 positions match TRBD1. The CDR3 loop spans 13 amino acids. Germline CDR1 SEHNR, CDR2 FQNEAQ (reference sequence). Unmatched junction bases numbered 5, after V lost 6 bases and J lost 4 bases. In nucleotides, the CDR3 is TGTGCCAGCAGTCCGACAGGGCGAGAGACCCAGTACTTC. Translating gives CASSPTGRETQYF. Based on the CDR3 plus reference TRBV7-9 and TRBJ2-5, the full variable domain is DTGVSQNPRHKITKRGQNVTFRCDPISEHNRLYWYRQTLGQGPEFLTYFQNEAQLEKSRLLSDRFSAERPKGSFSTLEIQRTEQGDSAMYLCASSPTGRETQYFGPGTRLLVL.

The chain recombines TRBV7-2 with TRBJ2-7; D might be TRBD1 (6 bases). This CDR3 is 14 amino acids long. Trimming removed 5 bases at V and 2 bases at J, with 13 bases between. From germline, CDR1 is SGHTA and CDR2 FQGNSA. CDR3 nucleotides: TGTGCCAGCAGCCCCGGGACAAAAGCCTACGAGCAGTACTTC. It encodes CASSPGTKAYEQYF.

This chain links TRBV15 with TRBJ2-4, with 8 bases matching TRBD2. V dropped 3 bases and J dropped 1; count of bases not matched to a gene: 8. The CDR3 contains 17 residues. Germline values: CDR1 LNHNV, CDR2 YYDKDF (reference sequence). The CDR3 DNA sequence: TGTGCCACCAGCAGTCAACTAGCGGAGGGGGCCAAAAACATTCAGTACTTC. Its translation: CATSSQLAEGAKNIQYF.